These 29 T cell receptor beta chains came from one sample sequenced in a study of T cell changes during pregnancy in multiple sclerosis. Data came from immunoSEQ multiplex PCR; TCRdb stores just in-frame clones and leaves some out. The data contain 40,000 or so clones, 88% of them seen just once; the ten biggest clones take up 3.5% to 5%. The starting material was CD8+ T cells from peripheral blood mononuclear cells, obtained in the first trimester of pregnancy. These receptors originate from a female donor with multiple sclerosis, enrolled in a pregnancy study.

The chain links TRBV10-3 to TRBJ2-2; maybe TRBD2 (5 bases). V dropped 0 bases and J dropped 7 bases, with 12 bases sitting between them. Germline CDR1 reads ENHRY; CDR2 reads SYGVKD. The CDR3 is 15 residues long. The CDR3 sequence: CAISESLVGSGELFF. CDR3 DNA: TGTGCCATCAGTGAGTCATTGGTAGGGAGCGGGGAGCTGTTTTTT.

In its sample, this clone was seen a few times. The rearrangement uses TRBV30 and TRBJ1-1; D perhaps matches TRBD1 (6 bases). The CDR3 runs to 12 residues. Trimming cost V 5 bases and J 6 bases, with 13 bases left between them. Germline V gene lookup returns CDR1 GTSNPN and CDR2 SVGIG (reference sequence). The CDR3 loop reads CAWGPQGPEAFF. The CDR3 DNA reads as TGTGCCTGGGGCCCCCAGGGGCCTGAAGCTTTCTTT.

The J gene is TRBJ2-1, the V gene TRBV6-4, with TRBD2 matching 12 bases. Germline-derived CDR1 and CDR2 are MRHNA and SNTAGT. The CDR3 loop spans 15 amino acids. Trimming cost V 3 bases and J 5 bases; bases outside gene matches: 2. This chain's CDR3 is CASSETSGGHNEQFF. The CDR3 DNA sequence: TGTGCCAGCAGTGAGACTAGCGGGGGCCACAATGAGCAGTTCTTC.

The chain links TRBV13 to TRBJ1-5; no clear D. Germline V gene lookup returns CDR1 PRHDT and CDR2 FYEKMQ (reference sequence). The CDR3 loop spans 16 amino acids. Trimming shortened V by 2 bases and J by 4 bases, and 15 bases separated the two germline ends. The CDR3, as DNA: TGTGCCAGCAGCTTAAGCGGGGAGGGAAGTAATCAGCCCCAGCATTTT. The encoded protein is CASSLSGEGSNQPQHF. Full variable domain (remainder filled in from reference TRBV13 and TRBJ1-5): AAGVIQSPRHLIKEKRETATLKCYPIPRHDTVYWYQQGPGQDPQFLISFYEKMQSDKGSIPDRFSAQQFSDYHSELNMSSLELGDSALYFCASSLSGEGSNQPQHFGDGTRLSIL.

This chain connects TRBV7-2 to TRBJ2-5, with TRBD2 matching over 12 bases. The J segment lost 5 bases and the V segment lost 4 bases, leaving 5 bases of the junction unmatched. CDR3 size: 15 residues. The V gene's germline CDR1 is SGHTA and CDR2 FQGNSA. The CDR3 reads CASSWTSGEEETQYF. The CDR3 DNA reads as TGTGCCAGCAGCTGGACTAGCGGGGAGGAGGAGACCCAGTACTTC.

The chain uses TRBV9 and TRBJ1-2; TRBD1 aligns across 8 bases. CDR3 length: 15 amino acids. The junction had 11 bases not matched to a gene; V was cut back by 3 bases and J by 7 bases. Germline assignment: CDR1 SGDLS and CDR2 YYNGEE. CDR3 protein: CASSEWDRPIRGYTF. The DNA of the CDR3 is TGTGCCAGCAGCGAGTGGGACAGGCCTATTCGTGGCTACACCTTC.

The chain combines TRBV9 with TRBJ1-4, with D maybe TRBD1 (5 bases). Trimming removed 4 bases at V and 11 bases at J, with 12 bases between. The length of the CDR3 is 12 residues. The germline gives CDR1 SGDLS, CDR2 YYNGEE. The CDR3 sequence is CASSSIKGKLFF. The CDR3 DNA follows: TGTGCCAGCAGCTCCATCAAGGGGAAACTGTTTTTT.

This chain joins TRBV29-1 and TRBJ1-2; 9 nucleotides line up with TRBD1. Germline V gene lookup returns CDR1 SQVTM and CDR2 ANQGSEA. The CDR3 extends over 13 amino acids. V dropped 3 bases and J dropped 5; count of bases not matched to a gene: 4. CDR3 bases: TGCAGCGTTGATGGAGGGACAGGGTATGGCTACACCTTC. Its translation: CSVDGGTGYGYTF.

The count of this clone is one. This chain connects TRBV14 to TRBJ2-7; 8 bases match TRBD1. The CDR3 length is 15 residues. Per germline, CDR1 SGHDN and CDR2 FVKESK. V was clipped by 6 bases and J by 3 bases; unmatched bases: 10. The CDR3, as DNA: TGTGCCAGCAGATCCTCCGGGACAGGTTTCTACGAGCAGTACTTC. Translation: CASRSSGTGFYEQYF.

The chain uses TRBV2 and TRBJ2-1; TRBD1 matches at 8 bases. V shed 4 bases and J 6 bases; nucleotides not matched to a gene: 5. CDR1 and CDR2 from the germline V gene are SNHLY and FYNNEI. This CDR3 is 14 amino acids long. The CDR3 spells CASSGDRGFNEQFF. CDR3 DNA: TGTGCCAGCAGTGGTGACAGGGGTTTCAATGAGCAGTTCTTC.

This clone is a singleton in its sample. At one boundary the junction diverges from the germline segment, which might be a read error. The J gene is TRBJ2-7, the V gene TRBV6-4; 14 bases match TRBD2. CDR3 length: 15 residues. Per germline, CDR1 MRHNA and CDR2 SNTAGT. CDR3 residues: CASSYSTSGGAEQYF. CDR3 bases: TGTGCCAGCAGTTACTCGACTAGCGGGGGGGCCGAGCAGTACTTC.

The J gene is TRBJ2-7, the V gene TRBV9; 10 bases agree with TRBD1. From germline, CDR1 is SGDLS and CDR2 YYNGEE. J was trimmed by 3 bases and V by 0 bases; bases with no gene match: 3. The CDR3 totals 15 residues. CDR3: CASSVGGTGVYEQYF. The CDR3 bases are TGTGCCAGCAGCGTAGGTGGGACAGGGGTCTACGAGCAGTACTTC.

The sample holds one count of this clone. The chain uses TRBV25-1 and TRBJ2-2, with D possibly TRBD1 on 5 matching bases. V was clipped by 6 bases and J by 3 bases, with 11 bases between them. The CDR3 is 14 amino acids. From germline, CDR1 is MGHDK and CDR2 SYGVNS. CDR3 nucleotides: TGTGCCAGCAGAGCTTCAGGGTACACCGGGGAGCTGTTTTTT. As protein: CASRASGYTGELFF.

CDR3 bases: TGCGCCAGCAGCCCTACGGGACAGGGCTTCCAACCTACGCAGTATTTT. Amino acid sequence: CASSPTGQGFQPTQYF. This chain joins TRBV4-1 and TRBJ2-3; TRBD1 matches 9 bases. J gave up 8 bases and V 4 bases, and 13 bases lay outside the gene matches. The CDR3 runs 16 residues. Germline CDR1 MGHRA, CDR2 YSYEKL.

This clone came up once. The chain recombines TRBV9 with TRBJ2-3; no clear D. Trimming cost V 0 bases and J 4 bases, with 9 bases left between them. The germline CDR1 and CDR2 sequences are SGDLS and YYNGEE. The CDR3 contains 14 residues. The CDR3 DNA is TGTGCCAGCAGCGTAGAAGCCCGCTCAGATACGCAGTATTTT. Amino acid sequence: CASSVEARSDTQYF.

The rearrangement joins TRBV27 to TRBJ2-1; 7 bases agree with TRBD1. Trimming cost V 2 bases and J 3 bases; bases outside gene matches: 7. This CDR3 spans 16 amino acids. Germline V lookup: CDR1 MNHEY, CDR2 SMNVEV (reference sequence). CDR3 DNA: TGTGCCAGCAGTTTAGGGACAGAAGCCTTCTACAATGAGCAGTTCTTC. Amino acid sequence: CASSLGTEAFYNEQFF.

The chain has TRBV4-3 and TRBJ1-2, with D unclear. From germline, CDR1 is LGHNA and CDR2 YSLEER. V was shortened by 0 bases and J by 2 bases, with 7 bases between the two germline ends. CDR3 length: 14 residues. Written as DNA, the CDR3 is TGCGCCAGCAGCCAAGATAGAGGGAACTATGGCTACACCTTC. It specifies CASSQDRGNYGYTF.

V gene TRBV2 combines with J gene TRBJ2-2; D ambiguous. There are 16 residues in the CDR3. The ends were cut back, 1 base at V and 2 bases at J, with 11 bases in the middle. Per the germline V gene, CDR1 is SNHLY and CDR2 is FYNNEI. CDR3 sequence: CASSEVAATNTGELFF. CDR3 nucleotide sequence: TGTGCCAGCAGTGAAGTGGCTGCGACAAACACCGGGGAGCTGTTTTTT.

J is TRBJ2-3 and V is TRBV6-1; the D gene is possibly TRBD2 (5 bases). Germline V gene sequence: CDR1 MNHNS, CDR2 SASEGT. V was trimmed by 8 bases and J by 3 bases, leaving 15 bases between them. The CDR3 is 14 residues long. CDR3 bases: TGTGCCAGCTCGGCGGGCTTGGATACAGATACGCAGTATTTT. This gives the protein CASSAGLDTDTQYF.

The chain recombines TRBV18 with TRBJ1-1; unclear D gene. V lost 4 bases to trimming and J lost 8 bases, with 14 bases between them. Germline CDR1 is KGHSH and CDR2 is LQKENI. The CDR3 loop spans 13 amino acids. This chain's CDR3 is CASSLSTVMEAFF. CDR3 nucleotides: TGTGCCAGCTCACTTTCCACGGTTATGGAAGCTTTCTTT. Supplemented by reference TRBV18 and TRBJ1-1, the full variable domain reads NAGVMQNPRHLVRRRGQEARLRCSPMKGHSHVYWYRQLPEEGLKFMVYLQKENIIDESGMPKERFSAEFPKEGPSILRIQQVVRGDSAAYFCASSLSTVMEAFFGQGTRLTVV.

V usage is TRBV19 and J usage is TRBJ2-1, with 10 bases fitting TRBD1. Germline CDR1 and CDR2: LNHDA and SQIVND (reference sequence). V gave up 4 bases and J gave up 10 bases; unmatched junction bases: 16. CDR3 size: 17 residues. The CDR3 here is CASSRGTGVLLSWEQFF. CDR3 nucleotides: TGTGCCAGTAGTAGGGGGACAGGGGTCCTTTTATCGTGGGAGCAGTTCTTC.

The table lists this clone with a few counts. The chain combines TRBV6-4 with TRBJ1-4, with TRBD1 identical over 9 bases. Germline trimming cut 3 bases from V and 7 bases from J; bases unmatched to any gene: 9. Germline V CDR1 and CDR2: MRHNA, SNTAGT. The CDR3 runs 16 residues. The CDR3 nucleotides are TGTGCCAGCAGTGAATTAACCGGGACAGGGCGTGAAAAACTGTTTTTT. The encoded protein is CASSELTGTGREKLFF.

This chain uses TRBV4-1 with TRBJ1-1; TRBD1 agrees at 7 bases. The V gene end was trimmed by 6 bases and the J gene end by 0 bases; junction bases not matched to a gene: 7. This CDR3 contains 15 residues. Germline lookup yields CDR1 MGHRA and CDR2 YSYEKL. The CDR3 DNA is TGCGCCAGCAGAAGTAGACAGGGAATGAACACTGAAGCTTTCTTT. Its translation: CASRSRQGMNTEAFF.

V is TRBV6-5 and J is TRBJ2-7; D call uncertain. The CDR3 sequence is 14 residues long. V gave up 1 base and J gave up 3 bases, with 10 bases separating them. The germline V gene has CDR1 MNHEY and CDR2 SVGAGI. The CDR3 DNA reads TGTGCCAGCAGTTACTTGGGCCAACTCTACGAGCAGTACTTC. It codes for CASSYLGQLYEQYF.

As regards this clone: A junction boundary mismatches the germline segment, possibly from a read error. The rearrangement links TRBV12-5 to TRBJ2-5, with D perhaps matching TRBD1 (5 bases). Germline V gene sequence: CDR1 LGHNT, CDR2 FRNRAP. The CDR3 loop spans 15 amino acids. The CDR3 reads CASGLTPGYQETQYF. CDR3 DNA sequence: TGTGCTAGTGGTTTGACCCCAGGGTACCAGGAGACCCAGTACTTC.

This chain joins TRBV30 and TRBJ2-7, with 7 positions matching TRBD1. Germline V gene data show CDR1 as GTSNPN and CDR2 as SVGIG (reference sequence). The CDR3 loop spans 15 amino acids. The V gene end was trimmed by 3 bases and the J gene end by 2 bases; junction bases not matched to a gene: 10. DNA of the CDR3: TGTGCCTGGAGGGACCCGGGACAGCCTACCTACGAGCAGTACTTC. It codes for CAWRDPGQPTYEQYF.

The genes are TRBV4-3 and TRBJ2-2, with 10 positions matching TRBD2. With V trimmed by 2 bases and J by 2 bases, 11 bases remained unmatched. The CDR3 is 19 amino acids. CDR1 is LGHNA and CDR2 is YSLEER in the germline V gene. The CDR3 spells CASSQLSGGPELNTGELFF. In DNA form, the CDR3 reads TGCGCCAGCAGCCAACTTAGCGGGGGGCCAGAATTAAACACCGGGGAGCTGTTTTTT.

This sequence joins TRBV13 and TRBJ2-1; 10 bases map to TRBD2. The germline gives CDR1 PRHDT, CDR2 FYEKMQ (reference sequence). CDR3 length: 15 amino acids. J lost 4 bases, V lost 5 bases, and 5 bases had no gene match. The CDR3 coding sequence is TGTGCCAGCAGCCCAAGGACTAGCGGTTACAATGAGCAGTTCTTC. This translates into CASSPRTSGYNEQFF.

The CDR3 nucleotides read TGTGCCAGCAGCGCAATACAGGGGAGGAATGAAAAACTGTTTTTT. Protein: CASSAIQGRNEKLFF. The genes are TRBV5-5 and TRBJ1-4, with 7 bases lining up with TRBD1. The CDR3 is 15 residues long. Germline V lookup: CDR1 SGHKS, CDR2 YYEKEE (reference sequence). The V segment lost 4 bases and the J segment 5 bases; nucleotides outside the gene matches: 8.